These 23 T cell receptor beta chains came from one sample sequenced in a study of identical twins. TCRdb called the 5' RACE reads again in MiXCR, with one record for every CDR3 protein. The repertoire holds around 530,000 distinct CDR3 sequences, with over 12% as singletons. Separately, the same data were catalogued under a study of yellow fever vaccine responses in identical twins.

Material: CD4+ T cells sorted from blood. These receptor sequences come from a woman aged 18-30 years in good health.

The rearrangement uses TRBV12-2 and TRBJ1-3. TRBV12-2 is recorded as a pseudogene. The CDR3 spans 13 residues. This CDR3 is CATHTTSGNTIYF. In nucleotides, the CDR3 is TGTGCAACCCATACTACCTCTGGAAACACCATATATTTT.

This chain joins TRBV13 and TRBJ1-1; weak D call: TRBD1 (5 bases). Germline values: CDR1 PRHDT, CDR2 FYEKMQ (reference sequence). This CDR3 comprises 15 residues. Trimming removed 6 bases from V and 0 bases from J, with 14 bases in between. The CDR3 region has the DNA TGTGCCAGCAGATCAGCAGGGTCGATGAACACTGAAGCTTTCTTT. This gives the protein CASRSAGSMNTEAFF. The full variable domain, rest sourced from reference TRBV13 and TRBJ1-1, is AAGVIQSPRHLIKEKRETATLKCYPIPRHDTVYWYQQGPGQDPQFLISFYEKMQSDKGSIPDRFSAQQFSDYHSELNMSSLELGDSALYFCASRSAGSMNTEAFFGQGTRLTVV.

The rearrangement links TRBV7-6 to TRBJ2-1; 12 nucleotides align to TRBD2. The CDR3 is 15 residues long. Germline lookup yields CDR1 SGHVS and CDR2 FNYEAQ. V lost 2 bases and J lost 8; bases outside the gene matches: 4. For the CDR3, the DNA is TGTGCCAGCAGCTTATCGACTAGCGGGAGCCATGAGCAGTTCTTC. Amino acid sequence: CASSLSTSGSHEQFF.

This clonotype showed up just a few times. The V and J genes are TRBV5-1 and TRBJ2-5, with a possible D match to TRBD2 (5 bases). Trimming stripped 3 bases from V and 5 bases from J, with 17 bases between. The germline V gene has CDR1 SGHRS and CDR2 YFSETQ. The CDR3 extends over 15 amino acids. The CDR3, as DNA: TGCGCCAGCAGCTCCGCAAGACTACCGGGGGAGACCCAGTACTTC. This sequence encodes CASSSARLPGETQYF.

This chain joins TRBV12-3 or TRBV12-4 and TRBJ2-2; 9 nucleotides line up with TRBD1. The CDR3 extends over 16 amino acids. J gave up 4 bases and V 10 bases, and 13 bases lay outside the gene matches. DNA of the CDR3: TGTGCCACCAACCCACAGGGGGCTTTGGGCACCGGGGAGCTGTTTTTT. Protein sequence: CATNPQGALGTGELFF.

The sample holds a few counts of this clonotype. The V and J genes are TRBV28 and TRBJ2-1; 9 positions agree with TRBD2. V lost 1 base, J lost 6 bases, and 7 bases stayed unmatched. Germline V gene data show CDR1 as MDHEN and CDR2 as SYDVKM. This CDR3 spans 16 amino acids. The DNA for the CDR3 is TGTGCCAGCAGTTTATTATGGCGGGAGGGCCTCAATGAGCAGTTCTTC. Protein: CASSLLWREGLNEQFF.

V is TRBV14 and J is TRBJ2-5; D may be TRBD2 (6 bases). V gave up 3 bases and J gave up 2 bases, with 16 bases separating them. The CDR3 runs to 16 residues. Per the germline V gene, CDR1 is SGHDN and CDR2 is FVKESK. The CDR3 region is CASSHGGSAGQETQYF. As DNA, the CDR3 is TGTGCCAGCAGCCACGGCGGTTCGGCGGGACAAGAGACCCAGTACTTC.

V gene TRBV5-6 combines with J gene TRBJ2-3, with no clear D. The length of the CDR3 is 14 residues. The ends were cut back, 7 bases at V and 6 bases at J, with 18 bases in the middle. Germline V gives CDR1 SGHDT, CDR2 YYEEEE. This chain's CDR3 is CASQTVFLEDTQYF. Written as DNA, the CDR3 is TGTGCCAGCCAAACGGTCTTCTTGGAGGATACGCAGTATTTT.

J is TRBJ1-1 and V is TRBV12-3 or TRBV12-4; D is unclear. This CDR3 is built from 11 residues. Trimming shortened V by 10 bases and J by 1 base, and 7 bases separated the two germline ends. CDR3 sequence: CATATNTEAFF. CDR3 bases: TGTGCCACGGCCACGAACACTGAAGCTTTCTTT.

The V call is TRBV11-2, the J call TRBJ2-7, with TRBD2 identical over 7 bases. The CDR3 totals 14 residues. The junction had 10 bases not matched to a gene; V was cut back by 8 bases and J by 3 bases. Germline lookup yields CDR1 SGHAT and CDR2 FQNNGV. CDR3 residues: CASCHGGSYYEQYF. The CDR3, as DNA: TGTGCCAGCTGCCACGGGGGGTCCTACTACGAGCAGTACTTC.

This clonotype was seen more than once but under ten times. The chain links TRBV5-1 to TRBJ2-5; the match to TRBD2 covers 12 bases. Germline CDR1 is SGHRS and CDR2 is YFSETQ. V was clipped by 2 bases and J by 2 bases; unmatched bases: 16. The CDR3 loop spans 20 amino acids. The CDR3 region is CASSFETPLPTSGGQETQYF. CDR3 nucleotide sequence: TGCGCCAGCAGCTTCGAAACCCCATTACCGACTAGCGGGGGACAAGAGACCCAGTACTTC.

This sequence joins TRBV7-9 and TRBJ1-4; 8 bases align to TRBD1. J lost 4 bases, V lost 5 bases, and 6 bases had no gene match. The CDR3 length is 15 residues. Germline V gene sequence: CDR1 SEHNR, CDR2 FQNEAQ (reference sequence). The CDR3 bases are TGTGCCAGCAGCCCGCAGGGGGCCGGTAATGAAAAACTGTTTTTT. Its protein product is CASSPQGAGNEKLFF.

The rearrangement uses TRBV15 and TRBJ2-1, with 10 positions matching TRBD2. The ends lost 8 bases at V and 4 bases at J; junction bases unmatched: 8. CDR3 length: 15 amino acids. Germline lookup yields CDR1 LNHNV and CDR2 YYDKDF (reference sequence). CDR3 sequence reads: CATGEGSGGYNEQFF. CDR3 sequence (DNA): TGTGCCACCGGCGAAGGTAGCGGGGGGTACAATGAGCAGTTCTTC.

Many counts were recorded for this clonotype. The chain is built from TRBV3-1 and TRBJ1-1; 7 nucleotides match TRBD1. Germline V lookup: CDR1 LGHDT, CDR2 YNNKEL (reference sequence). The CDR3 runs 14 residues. Germline trimming cut 4 bases from V and 1 base from J; bases unmatched to any gene: 3. The CDR3 nucleotides read TGTGCCAGCAGCCTACAGGGGTCGAACACTGAAGCTTTCTTT. It translates to CASSLQGSNTEAFF.

This clonotype was picked up a small number of times. CDR3 sequence: CASSVRGTDTQYF. The CDR3 nucleotides are TGTGCCAGCAGCGTCAGGGGCACAGATACGCAGTATTTT. The genes are TRBV9 and TRBJ2-3; TRBD1 might be the D (5 bases). V lost 2 bases, J lost 1 base, and 5 bases lay in between. The germline V gene encodes CDR1 SGDLS and CDR2 YYNGEE. This CDR3 spans 13 amino acids.

The V and J genes are TRBV28 and TRBJ2-7, with D perhaps TRBD2 (5 bases). V lost 1 base and J lost 0, with 13 bases in between. Looked up from germline, CDR1 is MDHEN and CDR2 is SYDVKM. The CDR3 runs 16 residues. CDR3 residues: CASSLSASGSSYEQYF. Written as DNA, the CDR3 is TGTGCCAGCAGTTTATCGGCCAGCGGAAGCTCCTACGAGCAGTACTTC. The full variable domain, its missing parts supplied by reference TRBV28 and TRBJ2-7, is DVKVTQSSRYLVKRTGEKVFLECVQDMDHENMFWYRQDPGLGLRLIYFSYDVKMKEKGDIPEGYSVSREKKERFSLILESASTNQTSMYLCASSLSASGSSYEQYFGPGTRLTVT.

The chain joins TRBV7-2 to TRBJ2-2, with TRBD1 as a possible D gene (5 bases). Germline V gene lookup returns CDR1 SGHTA and CDR2 FQGNSA. V was clipped by 5 bases and J by 3 bases, with 13 bases between them. The CDR3 has 15 residues. The CDR3 here is CASSPTQGYTGELFF. The CDR3, as DNA: TGTGCCAGCAGCCCAACGCAGGGTTACACCGGGGAGCTGTTTTTT.

This clonotype appeared many times. V is TRBV5-1 and J is TRBJ2-2; 7 bases agree with TRBD1. Per germline, CDR1 SGHRS and CDR2 YFSETQ. The CDR3 length is 15 residues. V was clipped by 4 bases and J by 1 base; unmatched bases: 4. The CDR3 DNA sequence: TGCGCCAGCAGCCTGGGGACAGTGAACACCGGGGAGCTGTTTTTT. Translated: CASSLGTVNTGELFF.

Remarks on this clonotype: At one end the junction does not follow the germline gene, possibly because of a read error. The chain couples TRBV4-1 to TRBJ2-4, with D perhaps assigned TRBD1 or TRBD2 (6 bases each). Germline assignment: CDR1 MGHRA and CDR2 YSYEKL. There are 17 residues in the CDR3. The DNA for the CDR3 is TGCGCCAGCAGCCAAGGGGAATCGGCGGGGACAAAAAACATTCGGTACTTC. Its translation is CASSQGESAGTKNIRYF.

This clonotype has only a few counts. J is TRBJ2-7 and V is TRBV20-1; D ambiguous. V was shortened by 1 base and J by 6 bases, with 10 bases between the two germline ends. The length of the CDR3 is 12 residues. Germline V gene data show CDR1 as DFQATT and CDR2 as SNEGSKA (reference sequence). DNA of the CDR3: TGCAGTGCTAGAGCCCGTATAGGCGAGCAGTACGTC. It specifies CSARARIGEQYV.

This clonotype occurred a few times. The rearrangement links TRBV6-2 or TRBV6-3 to TRBJ2-7; the D is unclear. The CDR3 runs to 13 residues. Trimming stripped 6 bases from V and 2 bases from J, with 11 bases between. CDR1 and CDR2 (germline): MNHEY, SVGEGT. Here the CDR3 DNA reads TGTGCCAGCAGACAGTACAGCGCCTACGAGCAGTACGTC. Translated: CASRQYSAYEQYV.

This sequence joins TRBV11-2 and TRBJ2-5; 7 bases are shared with TRBD2. CDR3 size: 13 residues. Trimming at V came to 5 bases and at J to 9 bases, leaving 9 bases not matched to a gene. Per germline, CDR1 SGHAT and CDR2 FQNNGV. The CDR3 bases are TGTGCCAGCAGCACCGGGACTATAATACCCCAGTACTTC. Translating gives CASSTGTIIPQYF.

The rearrangement joins TRBV15 to TRBJ2-2, with no clear D. This CDR3 comprises 16 residues. Germline assignment: CDR1 LNHNV and CDR2 YYDKDF (reference sequence). V was pared by 4 bases and J by 0 bases, with 12 bases between. Written as DNA, the CDR3 is TGTGCCACCAGCATTACACTCGTCGCGAACACCGGGGAGCTGTTTTTT. Its translation is CATSITLVANTGELFF.